This TCR beta chain was captured by sequencing in a study of T cells in Graves' hyperthyroidism and ophthalmopathy. This clonotype appeared many times. The germline V gene encodes CDR1 MNHEY and CDR2 SMNVEV (reference sequence). The CDR3 covers 14 residues. V was shortened by 1 base and J by 6 bases, with 10 bases between the two germline ends. Amplification of TCR beta CDR3 regions was performed using RNA transcripts as template. Using the HTBI primer set, a first-round RT-PCR was run on the TCR CDR3. TCRdb passed the multiplex PCR reads through MiXCR, listing each CDR3 protein once. Of 500,000 or so distinct CDR3 sequences detected, 16% appear once; the ten largest clones hold 29%.

The specimen sequenced was blood. The chain joins TRBV27 to TRBJ1-5; possibly TRBD1 for D (6 bases). This receptor was taken from a woman under 40 with Graves' ophthalmopathy. The CDR3 sequence is CASSLLGGAQPQHF. In DNA, the CDR3 is TGTGCCAGCAGTTTATTAGGGGGGGCTCAGCCCCAGCATTTT.